Presented here are 20 T cell receptor beta chains from one specimen sequenced in a study of liver allograft versus peripheral blood T cells. Across the study: Peripheral blood of the recipients supplied T cell receptor repertoires that were compared with those in transplanted livers.

A single record per CDR3 protein comes from TCRdb applying MiXCR to the reads. The table shows about 880 distinct CDR3 sequences, with about 16% occurring only once. These receptors all stem from a human patient who had a liver transplant. Some T cells may possibly be graft donor cells.

V usage is TRBV30 and J usage is TRBJ2-3; D may be TRBD1 or TRBD2 (6 bases each). Trimming removed 2 bases at V and 0 bases at J, with 39 bases between. This CDR3 comprises 24 residues. Germline V CDR1 and CDR2: GTSNPN, SVGIG (reference sequence). The CDR3 nucleotides are TGTGCCTGGAGTTCCTTAACCCTCCGGGAGCACAAGTGGGGGCGCCTACTTAGCACAGATACGCAGTATTTT. Translated, it gives CAWSSLTLREHKWGRLLSTDTQYF.

This clonotype is classed as large. This sequence joins TRBV6-5 and TRBJ1-2; D ambiguous. The germline CDR1 and CDR2 sequences are MNHEY and SVGAGI. The CDR3 has 15 residues. V lost 1 base to trimming and J lost 3 bases, with 12 bases between them. The CDR3 DNA reads as TGTGCCAGCAGTTACTTATCGGGCTCGTACTATGGCTACACCTTC. Amino acid sequence: CASSYLSGSYYGYTF.

This chain links TRBV5-1 with TRBJ2-5; TRBD1 aligns across 10 bases. The V and J ends lost 4 bases and 5 bases, in that order; junction bases with no gene match: 5. The V gene's germline CDR1 is SGHRS and CDR2 YFSETQ. The CDR3 contains 14 residues. Here the CDR3 DNA reads TGCGCCAGCAGCAGGGGACAGGGGTTCGAGACCCAGTACTTC. This encodes CASSRGQGFETQYF.

This clonotype is medium-sized. This rearrangement joins TRBV5-3 to TRBJ1-5; a weak D match, TRBD1 (5 bases). TRBV5-3 is flagged as an ORF with uncertain function. Deletions cut 1 base from V and 2 bases from J, with 13 bases between. The CDR3 loop spans 16 amino acids. Here the CDR3 DNA reads TGTGCCAGAAGCTTGTTTGGGGCTCTGTGCAATCAGCCCCAGCATTTT. Its protein is CARSLFGALCNQPQHF.

This clonotype is labeled as medium-sized. The rearrangement links TRBV19 to TRBJ2-7, with D unclear. The V and J ends lost 5 bases and 4 bases respectively, with 12 bases between them. The V gene's germline CDR1 is LNHDA and CDR2 SQIVND (reference sequence). The CDR3 length is 13 residues. The CDR3 here is CASSGRRHYEQYF. The CDR3 DNA sequence: TGTGCCAGTAGTGGTCGCCGGCATTACGAGCAGTACTTC.

As regards this clonotype: With only one base between it and a far larger clone, this is likely a read error. The chain is built from TRBV6-6 and TRBJ1-6; D is unresolved. There are 14 residues in the CDR3. V was pared by 2 bases and J by 10 bases, with 12 bases between. Germline V lookup: CDR1 MNHNY, CDR2 SVGAGI (reference sequence). The CDR3: CASSYGGRRSPLHF. CDR3 DNA sequence: TGTGCCAGCAGTTACGGCGGCAGAAGGTCACCCCTCCACTTT.

V gene TRBV20-1 combines with J gene TRBJ1-1; no definite D call. Germline CDR1 DFQATT, CDR2 SNEGSKA (reference sequence). Deletions cut 8 bases from V and 1 base from J, with 11 bases between. The CDR3 extends over 12 amino acids. In nucleotides, the CDR3 is TGCAGTTTTGCGAGGGAGAACACTGAAGCTTTCTTT. It specifies CSFARENTEAFF.

This clonotype is categorized as medium-sized. This sequence joins TRBV11-2 and TRBJ2-3; D not resolved. CDR1 SGHAT and CDR2 FQNNGV come from the germline V gene. The CDR3 spans 11 residues. V was cut by 3 bases and J by 5 bases, with 3 bases left in between. The CDR3 DNA is TGTGCCAGCAGCTTCGGAGATACGCAGTATTTT. It encodes CASSFGDTQYF.

In this sample, this clonotype is large. The chain uses TRBV19 and TRBJ1-4, with 8 bases identical to TRBD1. Germline trimming cut 7 bases from V and 1 base from J; bases unmatched to any gene: 5. The CDR3 runs to 15 residues. Germline CDR1 and CDR2: LNHDA and SQIVND (reference sequence). This CDR3 reads CASKGTGGTNEKLFF. In DNA form, the CDR3 reads TGTGCCAGTAAGGGAACAGGGGGAACTAATGAAAAACTGTTTTTT.

The chain links TRBV5-1 to TRBJ2-1; TRBD2 is a possible D gene (5 bases). This CDR3 has 14 amino acids. V dropped 0 bases and J dropped 12 bases, with 16 bases sitting between them. Germline V gene lookup returns CDR1 SGHRS and CDR2 YFSETQ. CDR3: CASSLGLATIGQFF. The CDR3 region has the DNA TGCGCCAGCAGCTTGGGGCTAGCTACAATAGGGCAGTTCTTC.

This clonotype is labeled large (0.1 to 1%). The J gene is TRBJ1-1, the V gene TRBV11-1; D gene ambiguous. Germline V gene data show CDR1 as SGHAT and CDR2 as FQDESV (reference sequence). The CDR3 has 13 amino acids. V was trimmed by 6 bases and J by 1 base, leaving 9 bases between them. CDR3 in amino acids: CASRVTSNTEAFF. CDR3 nucleotides: TGTGCCAGCAGGGTGACCTCGAACACTGAAGCTTTCTTT.

By share, this clonotype counts as large. The genes are TRBV28 and TRBJ2-7; 7 positions match TRBD1. CDR3 length: 15 amino acids. CDR1 and CDR2 from the germline V gene are MDHEN and SYDVKM. The J segment lost 0 bases and the V segment lost 6 bases, leaving 8 bases of the junction unmatched. The DNA for the CDR3 is TGTGCCAGCAGCTACGACAGGGCTAACTCCTACGAGCAGTACTTC. It yields the protein CASSYDRANSYEQYF.

In this sample, this clonotype is medium-sized. This chain links TRBV20-1 with TRBJ1-2; a possible D gene is TRBD1 (5 bases). The CDR3 totals 13 residues. Trimming left V 3 bases short and J 3 bases short, with 11 bases between. Germline values: CDR1 DFQATT, CDR2 SNEGSKA (reference sequence). CDR3 sequence (DNA): TGCAGTGCTAGCCGCGACAGTTACTATGGCTACACCTTC. It specifies CSASRDSYYGYTF.

This clonotype is deemed large. The V and J genes are TRBV6-1 and TRBJ2-7, with a possible D match to TRBD1 (6 bases). V shed 10 bases and J shed 3 bases, with 10 bases lying between them. The CDR3 sequence is 11 residues long. In germline, CDR1 is MNHNS, CDR2 SASEGT. The CDR3 reads CATRDNYEQYF. The DNA of the CDR3 is TGTGCCACCCGGGACAACTACGAGCAGTACTTC.

By proportion, this clonotype is large (0.1 to 1%). In nucleotides, the CDR3 is TGTGCCAGTAGTACCCCGGGGGGGGTCTCTAACTATGGCTACACCTTC. It translates to CASSTPGGVSNYGYTF. This sequence joins TRBV19 and TRBJ1-2, with TRBD1 as a possible D gene (5 bases). Per germline, CDR1 LNHDA and CDR2 SQIVND (reference sequence). V was clipped by 4 bases and J by 0 bases, with 15 bases between them. The CDR3 covers 16 residues.

Comment on this clonotype: This probably arose from a read error, given a far larger clone one base away. The rearrangement joins TRBV5-6 to TRBJ2-1, with D possibly being TRBD1 (5 bases). Germline loops: CDR1 SGHDT, CDR2 YYEEEE. This CDR3 has 14 residues. CDR3 bases: TGTGCCAGCAGCTTGGAGGGGCTGAACAATAAGCAGTTCTTC. This codes for CASSLEGLNNKQFF. Complete variable domain (other parts from reference TRBV5-6 and TRBJ2-1): DAGVTQSPTHLIKTRGQQVTLRCSPKSGHDTVSWYQQALGQGPQFIFQYYEEEERQRGNFPDRFSGHQFPNYSSELNVNALLLGDSALYLCASSLEGLNNKQFFGPGTRLTVL.

By share, this clonotype ranks as medium-sized. The genes are TRBV6-5 and TRBJ1-1, with 9 bases matching TRBD1. Losses at the gene ends were 5 bases for V and 4 bases for J; bases not matched to a gene: 8. This CDR3 has 15 residues. In germline, CDR1 is MNHEY, CDR2 SVGAGI. DNA of the CDR3: TGTGCCAGCAGTAAACCGGGACAGGGAGGCACTGAAGCTTTCTTT. Translated: CASSKPGQGGTEAFF.

By sample fraction, this clonotype is large (0.1 to 1%). This chain uses TRBV5-4 with TRBJ1-2; possibly TRBD1 for D (5 bases). The V gene lost 1 base and the J gene lost 4 bases, with 11 bases spanning the gap. CDR3 length: 14 amino acids. Germline assignment: CDR1 SGHNT and CDR2 YYREEE (reference sequence). The CDR3 DNA sequence: TGTGCCAGCAGCTTGTTCTCCAGGGCCTATGGCTACACCTTC. Protein: CASSLFSRAYGYTF.

By share, this clonotype ranks as large (0.1 to 1%). The chain employs TRBV6-5 and TRBJ2-7; unclear D gene. Germline V lookup: CDR1 MNHEY, CDR2 SVGAGI. V dropped 2 bases and J dropped 1 base, with 12 bases sitting between them. The CDR3 runs 15 residues. CDR3 nucleotide sequence: TGTGCCAGCAGTTACAAAGGTGATTGGTCCTACGAGCAGTACTTC. Amino acids: CASSYKGDWSYEQYF.

By proportion, this clonotype is medium-sized (0.01 to 0.1%). The chain is built from TRBV9 and TRBJ2-1; 10 positions match TRBD2. Germline V CDR1 and CDR2: SGDLS, YYNGEE. After removal of 3 bases from V and 5 bases from J, the junction contained 5 bases not matched to a gene. The CDR3 loop spans 15 amino acids. The CDR3 DNA reads as TGTGCCAGCAGCGCTAGCGGGAGCGGGAACAATGAGCAGTTCTTC. Protein sequence: CASSASGSGNNEQFF.